A single sample gave rise to the 16 T cell receptor beta chains below, sequenced in a study of T cells in Graves' hyperthyroidism and ophthalmopathy. What was amplified from RNA transcripts were TCR beta CDR3 regions. The TCR CDR3 first-round RT-PCR relied on the HTBI primer set. TCRdb called the multiplex PCR reads again in MiXCR, with one record for every CDR3 protein. This table has about 400,000 distinct CDR3 sequences, 13% appearing once. The sample consisted of blood. The receptors originated from a woman between 18 and 29 years old with Graves' hyperthyroidism.

Written as DNA, the CDR3 is TGTGCCAGCAGTCCAGGGGGGTACACTGAAGCTTTCTTT. This encodes CASSPGGYTEAFF. The chain is built from TRBV12-3 or TRBV12-4 and TRBJ1-1, with TRBD1 matching 7 bases. There are 13 residues in the CDR3. V lost 5 bases and J lost 3; bases outside the gene matches: 3.

This clonotype was counted ten times or more. The V call is TRBV18, the J call TRBJ1-5, with 9 bases identical to TRBD1. The V and J ends lost 3 bases and 7 bases, in that order; junction bases with no gene match: 7. The CDR3 loop spans 15 amino acids. Germline V gene data show CDR1 as KGHSH and CDR2 as LQKENI. As DNA, the CDR3 is TGTGCCAGCTCACCCCCGGGACAGGGAGGACAGCCCCAGCATTTT. This translates into CASSPPGQGGQPQHF.

This clonotype was found a few times. This chain links TRBV7-9 with TRBJ1-1; a possible D gene is TRBD1 (6 bases). Germline loops: CDR1 SEHNR, CDR2 FQNEAQ (reference sequence). V dropped 5 bases and J dropped 2 bases, with 15 bases sitting between them. The CDR3 consists of 15 residues. The CDR3 region is CASSPRTELNTEAFF. The CDR3 DNA reads TGTGCCAGCAGCCCTCGGACAGAACTAAACACTGAAGCTTTCTTT.

In regard to this clonotype: This may be a read error: a much more frequent sequence differs by one nucleotide. The CDR3 is CASSPETGAKDEQFF. The CDR3 DNA follows: TGTGCCAGCAGTCCAGAGACAGGGGCGAAGGATGAGCAGTTCTTC. J is TRBJ2-1 and V is TRBV2; 8 nucleotides agree with TRBD1. This CDR3 comprises 15 residues. J lost 8 bases, V lost 5 bases, and 11 bases had no gene match. Looked up from germline, CDR1 is SNHLY and CDR2 is FYNNEI.

This clonotype was counted at least ten times. The chain recombines TRBV5-1 with TRBJ2-7; the D gene is possibly TRBD2 (5 bases). Per the germline V gene, CDR1 is SGHRS and CDR2 is YFSETQ. The V end lost 5 bases, the J end lost 0 bases, and 15 bases lay between the germline ends. This CDR3 region has 15 residues. CDR3 in DNA: TGCGCCAGCAGGGAGGACTTCTCAAGCTCCTACGAGCAGTACTTC. Its translation is CASREDFSSSYEQYF.

The chain combines TRBV7-9 with TRBJ2-7; tentatively, D is TRBD1 (5 bases). The germline V gene has CDR1 SEHNR and CDR2 FQNEAQ (reference sequence). The CDR3 covers 13 residues. The V end lost 6 bases, the J end lost 6 bases, and 15 bases lay between the germline ends. The CDR3 DNA follows: TGTGCCAGCAGTTCATCCAACCAGGGCGAGCAGTACTTC. Translation: CASSSSNQGEQYF.

There are a few counts of this clonotype. The chain couples TRBV20-1 to TRBJ2-1; 10 bases line up with TRBD2. Germline loops: CDR1 DFQATT, CDR2 SNEGSKA (reference sequence). CDR3 size: 13 residues. V dropped 6 bases and J dropped 9; count of bases not matched to a gene: 8. The CDR3 DNA sequence: TGCAGTGCAGGTAGCGGGAGGCCCAGTGAGCAGTTCTTC. This encodes CSAGSGRPSEQFF.

The chain has TRBV27 and TRBJ2-1; 9 bases align to TRBD2. The CDR3 totals 14 residues. Germline V gene lookup returns CDR1 MNHEY and CDR2 SMNVEV (reference sequence). V was pared by 0 bases and J by 10 bases, with 4 bases of the junction left unmatched. The CDR3: CASSLSSGSSEQFF. For the CDR3, the DNA is TGTGCCAGCAGTTTATCTAGCGGGAGTTCGGAGCAGTTCTTC.

The chain carries TRBV4-2 and TRBJ2-7; 7 bases are a match to TRBD2. Germline assignment: CDR1 LGHNA and CDR2 YNFKEQ. The V gene end was trimmed by 6 bases and the J gene end by 3 bases; junction bases not matched to a gene: 14. The CDR3 spans 16 residues. CDR3 DNA: TGTGCCAGCAGTCCATTGAGGGGAGGGCCCAACTACGAGCAGTACTTC. Protein sequence: CASSPLRGGPNYEQYF.

This clonotype was counted many times. CDR3 residues: CASRLSALGNSPLHF. Here the CDR3 DNA reads TGTGCCAGCAGATTATCGGCCCTGGGGAATTCACCCCTCCACTTT. The chain is built from TRBV2 and TRBJ1-6; D gene unclear. Trimming took off 6 bases at V and 7 bases at J, with 16 bases between the two ends. The CDR3 runs 15 residues. Germline V lookup: CDR1 SNHLY, CDR2 FYNNEI. Full variable domain (rest looked up from reference TRBV2 and TRBJ1-6): EPEVTQTPSHQVTQMGQEVILRCVPISNHLYFYWYRQILGQKVEFLVSFYNNEISEKSEIFDDQFSVERPDGSNFTLKIRSTKLEDSAMYFCASRLSALGNSPLHFGNGTRLTVT.

This clonotype was seen only a few times. The chain couples TRBV19 to TRBJ1-5; no reliable D call. V was pared by 7 bases and J by 4 bases, with 17 bases between. The CDR3 loop spans 15 amino acids. Looked up from germline, CDR1 is LNHDA and CDR2 is SQIVND (reference sequence). The CDR3 spells CASKPAPLFNQPQHF. In DNA, the CDR3 is TGTGCCAGTAAACCGGCACCCCTCTTTAATCAGCCCCAGCATTTT.

This clonotype was seen at least ten times. The chain joins TRBV20-1 to TRBJ2-1; TRBD2 matches 12 bases. CDR1 DFQATT and CDR2 SNEGSKA come from the germline V gene (reference sequence). J lost 5 bases, V lost 7 bases, and 6 bases had no gene match. This CDR3 has 14 amino acids. Here the CDR3 reads CSGTGLAGNNEQFF. The CDR3 nucleotides read TGCAGTGGGACCGGACTAGCGGGAAACAATGAGCAGTTCTTC.

This clonotype was counted ten times or more. The rearrangement links TRBV6-1 to TRBJ1-1; no clear D gene. The germline CDR1 and CDR2 sequences are MNHNS and SASEGT. CDR3 length: 11 amino acids. Trimming took 2 bases from V and 7 from J, leaving 5 bases between them. The CDR3 protein is CASSELVEAFF. In DNA form, the CDR3 reads TGTGCCAGCAGTGAACTGGTTGAAGCTTTCTTT.

At least ten counts were recorded for this clonotype. CDR3 protein: CASSPPGQVNTEAFF. As DNA, the CDR3 is TGTGCCAGCAGTCCTCCGGGACAGGTGAACACTGAAGCTTTCTTT. The chain recombines TRBV28 with TRBJ1-1; 8 bases agree with TRBD1. This CDR3 has 15 amino acids. From germline, CDR1 is MDHEN and CDR2 SYDVKM. The junction had 5 bases not matched to a gene; V was cut back by 5 bases and J by 0 bases.

This clonotype occurred many times. This rearrangement joins TRBV3-1 to TRBJ2-7; D not certain. With 2 bases removed from V and 7 bases from J, the gap between germline ends came to 6 bases. Germline V gene data show CDR1 as LGHDT and CDR2 as YNNKEL (reference sequence). CDR3 length equals 11 residues. CDR3 residues: CASSQSSEQYF. CDR3 coding DNA: TGTGCCAGCAGCCAATCGAGTGAGCAGTACTTC.

This clonotype was counted many times. This sequence joins TRBV20-1 and TRBJ1-1; the D is unclear. Between the trimmed V and J ends, which lost 1 base and 2 bases, there was a span of 8 bases. CDR3 length: 13 amino acids. Germline values: CDR1 DFQATT, CDR2 SNEGSKA (reference sequence). The CDR3 here is CSARVGGNTEAFF. DNA for the CDR3: TGCAGTGCTAGAGTTGGAGGAAACACTGAAGCTTTCTTT.